The 2 T cell receptor beta chains below all came from one sample that was sequenced in a study of blood T cell repertoires in COVID-19. The method was immunoSEQ multiplex PCR; TCRdb's version includes in-frame clones alone and lacks a portion of them. The sample lists under 250,000 clones, roughly 80% occurring once. Sequenced sample: peripheral blood. These receptors were obtained from a man aged 50 to 59 with active or convalescent COVID-19.

The chain carries TRBV18 and TRBJ2-3, with D tentatively TRBD2 (6 bases). The CDR3 has 17 amino acids. The germline V gene encodes CDR1 KGHSH and CDR2 LQKENI. The V end lost 2 bases, the J end lost 5 bases, and 20 bases lay between the germline ends. This chain's CDR3 is CASSPIGGDRVGDTQYF. The CDR3 coding sequence is TGTGCCAGCTCACCAATAGGAGGGGATCGGGTTGGAGATACGCAGTATTTT.

The rearrangement uses TRBV28 and TRBJ2-5, with 7 positions matching TRBD2. In germline, CDR1 is MDHEN, CDR2 SYDVKM. Losses at the gene ends were 1 base for V and 5 bases for J; bases not matched to a gene: 10. The CDR3 totals 16 residues. The CDR3 is CASSLFAGDERETQYF. In DNA form, the CDR3 reads TGTGCCAGCAGTTTATTCGCGGGGGATGAACGGGAGACCCAGTACTTC.